The TCR beta chain described here comes from a study of technical replicates of blood from several donors. The germline V gene has CDR1 SQVTM and CDR2 ANQGSEA. The CDR3 loop spans 13 amino acids. Trimming took 4 bases from V and 2 from J, leaving 11 bases between them. Method: immunoSEQ multiplex PCR; TCRdb's copy keeps in-frame clones and lacks some. This table has under 90,000 clones, 93% appearing once. Source material: T cells isolated from PBMCs. This receptor was obtained from a human donor in good health. The V call is TRBV29-1, the J call TRBJ1-1; D not resolved. The CDR3 loop reads CSVVREINTEAFF. The CDR3 DNA sequence: TGCAGCGTTGTGCGGGAGATAAACACTGAAGCTTTCTTT.